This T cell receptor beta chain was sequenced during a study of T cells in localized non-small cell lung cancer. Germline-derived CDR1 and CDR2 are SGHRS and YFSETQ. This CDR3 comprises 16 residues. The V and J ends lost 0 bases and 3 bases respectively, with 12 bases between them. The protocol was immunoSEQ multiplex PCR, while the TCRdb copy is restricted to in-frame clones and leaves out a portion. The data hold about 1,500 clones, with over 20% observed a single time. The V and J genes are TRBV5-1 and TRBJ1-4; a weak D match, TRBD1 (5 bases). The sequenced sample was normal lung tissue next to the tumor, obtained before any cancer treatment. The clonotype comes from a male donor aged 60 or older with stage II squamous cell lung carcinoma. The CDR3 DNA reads TGCGCCAGCAGCTTGGCAGGGATCGGGTCTAATGAAAAACTGTTTTTT. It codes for CASSLAGIGSNEKLFF.